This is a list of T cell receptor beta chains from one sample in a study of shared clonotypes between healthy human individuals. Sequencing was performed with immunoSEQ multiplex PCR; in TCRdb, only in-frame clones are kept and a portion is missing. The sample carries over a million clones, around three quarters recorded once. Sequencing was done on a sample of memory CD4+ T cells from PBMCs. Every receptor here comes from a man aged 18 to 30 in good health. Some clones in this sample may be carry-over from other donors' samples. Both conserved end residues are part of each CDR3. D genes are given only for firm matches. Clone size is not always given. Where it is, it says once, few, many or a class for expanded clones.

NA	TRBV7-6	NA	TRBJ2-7	TGTGCCAGCAGCTCCGGGACGGCGAGCTCCTACGAGCAGTACTTC	CASSSGTASSYEQYF
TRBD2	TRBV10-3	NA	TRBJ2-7	TGTGCCATCAGTGGGGTAGCGGGAGGGATCCCCTACGAGCAGTACTTC	CAISGVAGGIPYEQYF
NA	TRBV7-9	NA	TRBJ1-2	TGTGCCAGCAGCTCGACAGTACTCTCCTTTGGCTACACCTTC	CASSSTVLSFGYTF
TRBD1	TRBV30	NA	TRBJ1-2	TGTGCCTGGGAGCTACAGGGGGCGGAGGGCTACACCTTC	CAWELQGAEGYTF
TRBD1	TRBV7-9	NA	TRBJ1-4	TGTGCCAGCAGCTCGACAGGGCTTTGGGAAAAACTGTTTTTT	CASSSTGLWEKLFF
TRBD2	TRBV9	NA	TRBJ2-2	TGTGCCAGCAGCGTAACGAGCGGGAACCCGGTGAGCACCGGGGAGCTGTTTTTT	CASSVTSGNPVSTGELFF
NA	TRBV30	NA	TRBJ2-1	TGTGCCCGGGGGAGGAGCTCCTACAATGAGCAGTTCTTC	CARGRSSYNEQFF
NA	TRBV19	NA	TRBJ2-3	TGTGCCACCGCTCAGTCCCGCACAGATACGCAGTATTTT	CATAQSRTDTQYF
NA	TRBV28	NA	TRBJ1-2	TGTGCCAGCAGTTTCAGTAACTATGGCTACACCTTC	CASSFSNYGYTF
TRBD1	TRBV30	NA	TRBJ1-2	TGTGCCTGGAGTAGGGGGCAGGGAAGGAGTGGCTACACCTTC	CAWSRGQGRSGYTF
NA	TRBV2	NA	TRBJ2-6	TGTGCCAGCAGTGAGTTTGGGAGTGGGGCCAACGTCCTGACTTTC	CASSEFGSGANVLTF
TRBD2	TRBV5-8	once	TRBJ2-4	TGTGCCAGCAGCTCCGGGACTAAGCGAGGCTACTTC	CASSSGTKRGYF
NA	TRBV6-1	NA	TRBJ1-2	TGTGCCAGCAGTGAAGGGCTGGGGGGTTGGGGTGGCTACACCTTC	CASSEGLGGWGGYTF
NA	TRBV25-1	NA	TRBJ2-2	TGTGCCAGCAGGGGCCCCGAGCTAGCTGGTACCGGGGAGCTGTTTTTT	CASRGPELAGTGELFF
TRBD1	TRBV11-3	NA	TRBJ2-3	TGTGCCAGCAGCCAGGGACAGGGGTTGACAGATACGCAGTATTTT	CASSQGQGLTDTQYF
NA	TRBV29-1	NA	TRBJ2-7	TGCAGCGTTGAAGACGGGCGGGACAGCTCCTACGAGCAGTACTTC	CSVEDGRDSSYEQYF